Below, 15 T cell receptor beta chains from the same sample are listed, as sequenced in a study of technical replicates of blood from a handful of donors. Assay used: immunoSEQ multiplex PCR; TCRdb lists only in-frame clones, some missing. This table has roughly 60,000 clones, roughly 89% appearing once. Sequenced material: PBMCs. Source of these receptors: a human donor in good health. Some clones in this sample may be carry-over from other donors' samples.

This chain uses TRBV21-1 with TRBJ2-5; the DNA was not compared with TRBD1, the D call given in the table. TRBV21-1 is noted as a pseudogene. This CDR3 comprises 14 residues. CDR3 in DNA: TGTGCCAGCAGCCCACAGGGCGGTAAAGAGACCCAGTACTTC. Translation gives CASSPQGGKETQYF.

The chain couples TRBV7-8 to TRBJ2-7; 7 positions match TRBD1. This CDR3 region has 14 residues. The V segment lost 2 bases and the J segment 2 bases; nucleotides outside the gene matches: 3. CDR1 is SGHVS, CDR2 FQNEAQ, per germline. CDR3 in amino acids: CASSLIDRAYEQYF. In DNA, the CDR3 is TGTGCCAGCAGCTTAATCGACAGGGCCTACGAGCAGTACTTC. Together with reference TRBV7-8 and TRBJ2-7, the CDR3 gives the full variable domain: GAGVSQSPRYKVAKRGQDVALRCDPISGHVSLFWYQQALGQGPEFLTYFQNEAQLDKSGLPSDRFFAERPEGSVSTLKIQRTQQEDSAVYLCASSLIDRAYEQYFGPGTRLTVT.

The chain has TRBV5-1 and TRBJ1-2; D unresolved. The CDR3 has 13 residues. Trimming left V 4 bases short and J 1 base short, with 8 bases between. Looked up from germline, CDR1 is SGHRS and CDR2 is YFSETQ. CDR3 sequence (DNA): TGCGCCAGCAGCCACGGGGATAACTATGGCTACACCTTC. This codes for CASSHGDNYGYTF.

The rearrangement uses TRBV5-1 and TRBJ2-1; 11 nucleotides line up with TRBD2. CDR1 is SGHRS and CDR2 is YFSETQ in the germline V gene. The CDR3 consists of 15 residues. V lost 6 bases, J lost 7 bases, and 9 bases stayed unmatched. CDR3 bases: TGCGCCAGCAAGGGCCGACTAGCGGGGACAAATGAGCAGTTCTTC. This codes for CASKGRLAGTNEQFF.

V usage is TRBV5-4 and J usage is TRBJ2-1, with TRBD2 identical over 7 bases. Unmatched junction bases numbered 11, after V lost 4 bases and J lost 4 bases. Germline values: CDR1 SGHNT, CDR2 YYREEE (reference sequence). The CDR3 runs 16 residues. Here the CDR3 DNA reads TGTGCCAGCAGCGGGGGGGGGTCTGACTCATACAATGAGCAGTTCTTC. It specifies CASSGGGSDSYNEQFF.

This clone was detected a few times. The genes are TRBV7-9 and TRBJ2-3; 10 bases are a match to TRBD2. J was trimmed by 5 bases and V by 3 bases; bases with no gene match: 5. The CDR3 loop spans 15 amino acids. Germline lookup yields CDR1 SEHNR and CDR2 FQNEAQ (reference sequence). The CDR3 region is CASSFLAGGRDTQYF. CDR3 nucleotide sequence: TGTGCCAGCAGCTTTTTAGCGGGGGGAAGAGATACGCAGTATTTT.

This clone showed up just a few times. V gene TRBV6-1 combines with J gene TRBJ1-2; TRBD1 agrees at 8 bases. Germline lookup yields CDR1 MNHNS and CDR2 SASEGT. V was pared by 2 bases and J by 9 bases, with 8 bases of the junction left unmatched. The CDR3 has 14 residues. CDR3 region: CASSELGTGVSYTF. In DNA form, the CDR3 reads TGTGCCAGCAGTGAACTCGGGACAGGAGTGAGCTACACCTTC.

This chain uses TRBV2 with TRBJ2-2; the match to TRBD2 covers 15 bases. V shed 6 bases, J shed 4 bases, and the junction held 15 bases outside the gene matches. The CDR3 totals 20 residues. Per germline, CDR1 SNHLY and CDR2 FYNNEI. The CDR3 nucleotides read TGTGCCAGCAGGTCCAGGACTAGCGGGGGGGCCTGGCTAAGCACCGGGGAGCTGTTTTTT. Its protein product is CASRSRTSGGAWLSTGELFF.

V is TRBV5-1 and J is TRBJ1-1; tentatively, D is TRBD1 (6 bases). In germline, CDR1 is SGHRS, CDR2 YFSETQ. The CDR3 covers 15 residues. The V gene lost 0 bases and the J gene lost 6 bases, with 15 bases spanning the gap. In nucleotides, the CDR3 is TGCGCCAGCAGCTTGGAAGGGGGAATTTGGCCTGAAGCTTTCTTT. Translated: CASSLEGGIWPEAFF.

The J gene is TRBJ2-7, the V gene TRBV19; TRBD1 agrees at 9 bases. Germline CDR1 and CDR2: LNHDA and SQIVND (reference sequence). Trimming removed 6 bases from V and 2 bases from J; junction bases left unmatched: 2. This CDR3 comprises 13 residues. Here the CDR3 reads CASRGQGTYEQYF. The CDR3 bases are TGTGCCAGTAGGGGACAGGGAACCTACGAGCAGTACTTC.

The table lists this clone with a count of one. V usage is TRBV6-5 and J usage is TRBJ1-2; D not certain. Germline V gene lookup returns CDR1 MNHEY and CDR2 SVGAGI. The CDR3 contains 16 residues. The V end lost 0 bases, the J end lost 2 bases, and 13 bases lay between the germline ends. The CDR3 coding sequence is TGTGCCAGCAGTTACTCTCTCACAGCCCCAAACTATGGCTACACCTTC. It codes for CASSYSLTAPNYGYTF.

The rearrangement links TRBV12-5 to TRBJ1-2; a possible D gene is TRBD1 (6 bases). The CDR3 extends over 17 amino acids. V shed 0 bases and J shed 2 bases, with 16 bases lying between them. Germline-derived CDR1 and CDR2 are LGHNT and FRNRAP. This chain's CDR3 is CASGLVGGGGLNYGYTF. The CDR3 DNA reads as TGTGCTAGTGGTTTGGTCGGGGGAGGGGGGCTCAACTATGGCTACACCTTC.

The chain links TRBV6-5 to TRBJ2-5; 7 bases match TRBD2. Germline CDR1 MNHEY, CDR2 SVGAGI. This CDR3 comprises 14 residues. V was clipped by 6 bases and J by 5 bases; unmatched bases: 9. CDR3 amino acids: CASRREAGKETQYF. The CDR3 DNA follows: TGTGCCAGCAGAAGAGAAGCGGGAAAGGAGACCCAGTACTTC.

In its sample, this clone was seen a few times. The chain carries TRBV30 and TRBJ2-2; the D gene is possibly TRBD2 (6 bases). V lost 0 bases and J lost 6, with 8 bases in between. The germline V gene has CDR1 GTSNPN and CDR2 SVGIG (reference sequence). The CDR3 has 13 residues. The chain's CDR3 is CAWSVPGAGELFF. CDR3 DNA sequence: TGTGCCTGGAGTGTACCGGGAGCCGGGGAGCTGTTTTTT.

The CDR3 protein is CASSYPSPTDFNEQFF. The CDR3 region has the DNA TGTGCCAGCAGTTATCCATCACCCACGGACTTCAATGAGCAGTTCTTC. V and J are TRBV6-5 and TRBJ2-1; perhaps TRBD2 as D (5 bases). Trimming removed 3 bases at V and 6 bases at J, with 18 bases between. Germline V gene data show CDR1 as MNHEY and CDR2 as SVGAGI. The CDR3 runs to 16 residues.